The clone carrying this TCR beta chain was counted only a few times. The data belong to a study of cytomegalovirus exposure and HLA in healthy donors. Germline values: CDR1 MGHRA, CDR2 YSYEKL. Trimming cost V 4 bases and J 3 bases, with 10 bases left between them. This CDR3 spans 14 amino acids. Vbeta (60) and Jbeta (13) primers were used in the PCR. Generated by immunoSEQ multiplex PCR, the TCRdb table keeps only in-frame clones and is missing some. The repertoire holds 200,000 to 250,000 clones, about 75% seen once, with 1.8% in the top ten. Material for sequencing was PBMCs. V and J are TRBV4-1 and TRBJ1-5; the D gene is possibly TRBD1 (5 bases). This receptor was taken from a woman in her thirties in good health and CMV-seronegative. The CDR3 nucleotides read TGCGCCAGCAGCCCGGGACTTCTCAATCAGCCCCAGCATTTT. Translated: CASSPGLLNQPQHF.